The 2 T cell receptor beta chains below come from one sample, sequenced in a study of T cells in Graves' hyperthyroidism and ophthalmopathy. RNA transcripts provided the source from which TCR beta CDR3 regions were amplified. HTBI primers drove first-round RT-PCR of the TCR CDR3. TCRdb re-derived calls from the multiplex PCR reads in MiXCR, one entry per CDR3 protein. This table has under 450,000 distinct CDR3 sequences, 15% to 19% appearing once. The sample consisted of blood. These TCRs come from a young woman with Graves' hyperthyroidism.

Many counts were recorded for this clonotype. V and J are TRBV15 and TRBJ2-7, with 10 bases aligning to TRBD2. CDR1 and CDR2 from the germline V gene are LNHNV and YYDKDF (reference sequence). The V gene end was trimmed by 3 bases and the J gene end by 6 bases; junction bases not matched to a gene: 8. CDR3 length equals 15 residues. Here the CDR3 DNA reads TGTGCCACCAGCAGGAATCAACGGACTAGCGGCGAGCAGTACTTC. It codes for CATSRNQRTSGEQYF.

This clonotype showed up many times. The rearrangement uses TRBV20-1 and TRBJ2-5; perhaps TRBD1 as D (6 bases). Per germline, CDR1 DFQATT and CDR2 SNEGSKA (reference sequence). Trimming shortened V by 6 bases and J by 1 base, and 21 bases separated the two germline ends. The CDR3 contains 16 residues. The CDR3 coding sequence is TGCAGTGCATTCTCCTCCTCCTCAGGGGCCCAAGAGACCCAGTACTTC. It codes for CSAFSSSSGAQETQYF.